This paragraph reports one T cell receptor beta chain. V lost 6 bases and J 9 bases, leaving 15 bases between the germline ends. This CDR3 comprises 13 residues. This record comes from a study of blood T cell repertoires in COVID-19. Using immunoSEQ multiplex PCR, the repertoire was profiled, and TCRdb retains in-frame clones only, with some absent. The sample holds over 200,000 clones, almost 90% seen once. The V call is TRBV12-3 or TRBV12-4, the J call TRBJ1-5, with a weak D call TRBD1 (5 bases). The sample comprised peripheral blood. This receptor was identified in a woman aged 60-75 years with acute or convalescent COVID-19. CDR3 nucleotide sequence: TGTGCCAGCAGAAAACGGGGGGAGCCGCCCCAGCATTTT. It codes for CASRKRGEPPQHF.